The clone carrying this T cell receptor (beta chain) has ten or more counts. The data are from a study of Graves' ophthalmopathy and Graves' hyperthyroidism. Amplification of TCR beta CDR3 regions used RNA transcripts. The workflow started with a first-round RT-PCR run with HTBI primers and then moved on to a second-round multiplex PCR. TCRdb reprocessed the multiplex PCR reads with MiXCR, giving one entry per CDR3 protein. The table has a few hundred thousand distinct CDR3 sequences, approximately 15% seen once; the top ten hold about 7.3%. J lost 11 bases, V lost 4 bases, and 10 bases had no gene match. There are 13 residues in the CDR3. Additional autoimmune diseases, uncontrolled infections, pregnancy or lactation disqualified patients.

The source material was peripheral blood. The chain links TRBV12-3 or TRBV12-4 to TRBJ1-1; TRBD1 agrees at 7 bases. The receptor's source is a young woman with stable Graves' hyperthyroidism. The CDR3 loop is CASSYRADREAFF. In DNA form, the CDR3 reads TGTGCCAGCAGTTACCGGGCCGACAGGGAGGCTTTCTTT.